This entry features one T cell receptor (beta chain) sequence. This clone was recorded many times. The specificity of this receptor is unknown. No much larger clone is present one base from it, and per-base qualities are unavailable. This sample is drawn from a study of blood T cell repertoires in COVID-19 (dated by TCRdb to about 2020). Regarding the complete study: Samples covering the acute and convalescent phases of COVID-19 were provided by collaborators in the United States, Italy and Spain. The material from the prospective study consisted of cDNA or gDNA derived from T cells, B-cell-depleted T cells, or PBMCs. Deeply sampled blood TCRbeta repertoires from subjects exposed to, actively infected with, or recovered from COVID-19 were included in the dataset. A freely available public database, intended as a resource for researchers studying the immune response to SARS-CoV-2, is where the repertoires were released. The samples were drawn from the first 160 participants of the ongoing ImmuneRACE study and from roughly 1,300 subjects provided by 6 global collaborators. A de-identified subject ID, COVID-19 status, age in years and sex were almost always included in the sample metadata. Where HLA class I and class II types were available, the types were taken from metadata supplied by the sample provider, not from assay-based typing. General findings and caveats noted by the study authors: How much clinical and demographic metadata was included differed by source and by participant, and the metadata was provided uncurated.

The CDR3 covers 14 residues, taking in both the cysteine and the phenylalanine. Here the CDR3 DNA is all that survives: 42 bases in frame from base 1. The germline V gene encodes CDR1 MNHEY and CDR2 SVGAGI. After removal of 6 bases from V and 9 bases from J, the junction retains 7 bases not matched to a gene. The immunoSEQ Assay, a bias-controlled multiplex PCR, was used to amplify TCRbeta CDR3 regions from genomic DNA. For the original study's pipeline: The number of nucleated cells in each sample was estimated from the amplification of reference gene primers within the assay. To quantify the absolute abundance of each unique TCRbeta CDR3 rearrangement, sequence reads were collapsed and filtered. For each sample, productive Simpson clonality was calculated as the square root of Simpson's diversity index over productive rearrangements. Here the immuneACCESS table is served through TCRdb, limited to in-frame sequences with V and J called. Missing clones are a known gap in these copies; in checked studies unresolved V genes cover under half, and the rest lacks a known reason. V, J and clone size reflect that table, while D and trimming were determined from the DNA. The sample table lists fewer than 200,000 clones, about three quarters of them with a count of one. The top ten clones comprise roughly 8.7% of the sample.

The collaborating institutions used their own protocols to collect whole blood in K2EDTA tubes. For TCRbeta analysis, collaborators shipped samples in one of three forms: frozen whole blood, isolated PBMCs, or DNA extracted from either of those sample types. Sequenced material: peripheral blood. The sequence was collected from a woman in her forties or fifties with active or convalescent COVID-19. The sequence is built from TRBV6-5 and TRBJ2-1, and 11 junction bases match TRBD2. The DNA sequence is TGTGCCAGCAGCGGACTAGCGGGTTATTGTGAGCAGTTCTTC. The encoded protein is CASSGLAGYCEQFF.